The source of this T cell receptor beta chain is a study of beta chain features in type 1 diabetes. This clone was counted only a few times. This CDR3 comprises 14 residues. In germline, CDR1 is SGHKS, CDR2 YYEKEE (reference sequence). V was shortened by 1 base and J by 3 bases, with 5 bases between the two germline ends. Since all of the isolated RNA was reverse transcribed, expressed TCRB transcripts were what got sequenced. Generated by immunoSEQ multiplex PCR, the TCRdb table keeps only in-frame clones and is missing some. The data show under 450,000 clones, approximately 15% seen once. The rearrangement uses TRBV5-5 and TRBJ2-6; TRBD2 is a possible D gene (5 bases). The clonotype was recovered from a man younger than 40 in good health. Sequenced: naive CD4+ T cells from blood. CDR3: CASSLRDGANVLTF. As DNA, the CDR3 is TGTGCCAGCAGCTTGCGGGATGGGGCCAACGTCCTGACTTTC.